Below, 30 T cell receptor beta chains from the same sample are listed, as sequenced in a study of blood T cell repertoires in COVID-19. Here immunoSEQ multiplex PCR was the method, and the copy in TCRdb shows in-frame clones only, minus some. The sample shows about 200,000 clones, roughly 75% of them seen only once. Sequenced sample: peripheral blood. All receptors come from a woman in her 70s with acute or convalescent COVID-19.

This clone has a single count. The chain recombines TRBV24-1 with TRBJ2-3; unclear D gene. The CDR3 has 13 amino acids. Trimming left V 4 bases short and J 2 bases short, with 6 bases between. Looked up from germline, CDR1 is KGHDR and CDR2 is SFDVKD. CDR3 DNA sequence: TGTGCCACCAGTGACCCTAACACAGATACGCAGTATTTT. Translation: CATSDPNTDTQYF.

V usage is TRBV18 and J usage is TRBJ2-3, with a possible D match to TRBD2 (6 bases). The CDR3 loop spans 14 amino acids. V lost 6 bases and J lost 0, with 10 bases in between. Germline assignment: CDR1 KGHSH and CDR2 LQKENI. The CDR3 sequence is CASSQEGSTDTQYF. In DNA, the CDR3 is TGTGCCAGCTCCCAGGAGGGGAGCACAGATACGCAGTATTTT.

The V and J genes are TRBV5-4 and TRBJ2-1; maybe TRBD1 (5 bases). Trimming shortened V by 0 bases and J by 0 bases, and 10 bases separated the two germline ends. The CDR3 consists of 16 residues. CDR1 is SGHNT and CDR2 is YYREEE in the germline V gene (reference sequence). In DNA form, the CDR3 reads TGTGCCAGCAGCTTGGAGGCAGACAGCTCCTACAATGAGCAGTTCTTC. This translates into CASSLEADSSYNEQFF.

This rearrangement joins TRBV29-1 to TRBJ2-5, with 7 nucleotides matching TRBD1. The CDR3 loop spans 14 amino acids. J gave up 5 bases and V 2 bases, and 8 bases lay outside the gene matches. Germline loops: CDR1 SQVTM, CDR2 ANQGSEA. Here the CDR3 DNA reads TGCAGCGTTGAATTTGGGCAGGGGGAGGAGACCCAGTACTTC. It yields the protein CSVEFGQGEETQYF.

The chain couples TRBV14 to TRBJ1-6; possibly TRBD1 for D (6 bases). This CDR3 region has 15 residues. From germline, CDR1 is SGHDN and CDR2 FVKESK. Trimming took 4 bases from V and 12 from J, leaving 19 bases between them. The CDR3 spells CASSRLQGLGEPLHF. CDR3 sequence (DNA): TGTGCCAGCAGCCGCCTTCAGGGGCTAGGGGAACCCCTCCACTTT.

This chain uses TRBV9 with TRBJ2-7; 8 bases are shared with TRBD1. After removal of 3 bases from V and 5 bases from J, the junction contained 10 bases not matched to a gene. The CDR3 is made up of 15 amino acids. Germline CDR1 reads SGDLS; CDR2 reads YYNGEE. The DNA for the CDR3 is TGTGCCAGCAGCGACGACAGGGGAACCAGGGACGAGCAGTACTTC. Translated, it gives CASSDDRGTRDEQYF.

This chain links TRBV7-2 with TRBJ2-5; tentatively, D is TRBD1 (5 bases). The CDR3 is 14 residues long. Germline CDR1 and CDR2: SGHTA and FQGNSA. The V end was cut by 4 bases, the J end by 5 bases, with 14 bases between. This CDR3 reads CASSSQGLLETQYF. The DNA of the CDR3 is TGTGCCAGCAGCTCCCAGGGTTTGTTGGAGACCCAGTACTTC. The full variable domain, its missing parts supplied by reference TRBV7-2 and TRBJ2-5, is GAGVSQSPSNKVTEKGKDVELRCDPISGHTALYWYRQSLGQGLEFLIYFQGNSAPDKSGLPSDRFSAERTGGSVSTLTIQRTQQEDSAVYLCASSSQGLLETQYFGPGTRLLVL.

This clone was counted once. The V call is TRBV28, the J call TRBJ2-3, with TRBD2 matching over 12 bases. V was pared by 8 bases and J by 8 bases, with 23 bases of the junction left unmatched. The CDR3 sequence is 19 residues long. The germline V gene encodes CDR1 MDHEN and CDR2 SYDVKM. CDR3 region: CASGPTSGRTIYAIGTQYF. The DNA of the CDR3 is TGTGCCAGCGGTCCGACTAGCGGGAGAACCATCTACGCAATCGGTACGCAGTATTTT.

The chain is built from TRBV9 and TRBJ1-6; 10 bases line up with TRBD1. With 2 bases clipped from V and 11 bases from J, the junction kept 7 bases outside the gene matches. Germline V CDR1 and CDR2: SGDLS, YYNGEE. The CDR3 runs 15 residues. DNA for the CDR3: TGTGCCAGCAGCGTCACGGGACAGGGGCCAGCACCCCTCCACTTT. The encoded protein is CASSVTGQGPAPLHF.

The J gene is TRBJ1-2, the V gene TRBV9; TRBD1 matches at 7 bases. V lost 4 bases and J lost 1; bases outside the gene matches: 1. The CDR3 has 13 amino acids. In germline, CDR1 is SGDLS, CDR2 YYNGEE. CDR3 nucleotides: TGTGCCAGCAGCAGGGACAGTAACTATGGCTACACCTTC. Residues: CASSRDSNYGYTF.

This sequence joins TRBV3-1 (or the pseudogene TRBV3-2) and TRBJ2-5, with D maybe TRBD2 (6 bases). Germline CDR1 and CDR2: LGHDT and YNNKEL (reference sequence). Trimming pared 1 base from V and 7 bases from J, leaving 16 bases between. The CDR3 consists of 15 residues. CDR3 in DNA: TGTGCCAGCAGCCAAGGAGGGCGGGGCCAGTCGACCCAGTACTTC. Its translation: CASSQGGRGQSTQYF.

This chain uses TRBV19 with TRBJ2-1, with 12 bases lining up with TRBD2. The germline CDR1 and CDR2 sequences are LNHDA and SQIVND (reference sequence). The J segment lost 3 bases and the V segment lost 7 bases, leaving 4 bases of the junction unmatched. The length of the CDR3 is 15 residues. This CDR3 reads CASTTSGRSYNEQFF. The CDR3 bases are TGTGCCAGTACCACTAGCGGGAGGAGCTACAATGAGCAGTTCTTC.

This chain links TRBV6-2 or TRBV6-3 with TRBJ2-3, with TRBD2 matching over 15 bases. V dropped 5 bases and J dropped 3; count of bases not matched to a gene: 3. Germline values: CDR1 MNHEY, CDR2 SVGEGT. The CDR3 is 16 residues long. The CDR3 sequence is CASSPGLAGGTDTQYF. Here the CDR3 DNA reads TGTGCCAGCAGTCCCGGACTAGCGGGAGGGACAGATACGCAGTATTTT.

CDR3 nucleotide sequence: TGTGCCAGCAGGGGACTCAACAATGAGCAGTTCTTC. This encodes CASRGLNNEQFF. The chain combines TRBV3-1 (or the pseudogene TRBV3-2) with TRBJ2-1; D is possibly TRBD2 (6 bases). Trimming left V 6 bases short and J 5 bases short, with 8 bases between. Germline assignment: CDR1 LGHDT and CDR2 YNNKEL (reference sequence). This CDR3 is built from 12 residues.

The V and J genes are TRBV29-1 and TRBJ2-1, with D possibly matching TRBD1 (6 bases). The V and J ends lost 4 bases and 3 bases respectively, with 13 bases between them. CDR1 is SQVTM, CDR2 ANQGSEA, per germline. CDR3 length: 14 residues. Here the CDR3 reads CSVVEDRGYNEQFF. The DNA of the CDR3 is TGCAGCGTTGTTGAGGACAGAGGCTACAATGAGCAGTTCTTC.

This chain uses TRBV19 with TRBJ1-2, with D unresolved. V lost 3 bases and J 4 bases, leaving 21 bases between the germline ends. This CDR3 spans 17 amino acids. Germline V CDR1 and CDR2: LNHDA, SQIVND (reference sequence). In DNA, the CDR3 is TGTGCCAGTAGTATCTCGGTAGGGAGAGGTTCAAGCTATGGCTACACCTTC. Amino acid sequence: CASSISVGRGSSYGYTF. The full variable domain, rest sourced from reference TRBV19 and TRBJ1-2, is DGGITQSPKYLFRKEGQNVTLSCEQNLNHDAMYWYRQDPGQGLRLIYYSQIVNDFQKGDIAEGYSVSREKKESFPLTVTSAQKNPTAFYLCASSISVGRGSSYGYTFGSGTRLTVV.

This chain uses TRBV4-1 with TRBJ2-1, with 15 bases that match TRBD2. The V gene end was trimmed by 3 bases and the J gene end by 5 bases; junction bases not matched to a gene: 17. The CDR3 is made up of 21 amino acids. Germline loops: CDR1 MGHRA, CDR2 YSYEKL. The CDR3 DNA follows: TGCGCCAGCAGCCAGGGACGACTGGCCGGGACTAGCGGGAGGCGAGACAATGAGCAGTTCTTC. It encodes CASSQGRLAGTSGRRDNEQFF.

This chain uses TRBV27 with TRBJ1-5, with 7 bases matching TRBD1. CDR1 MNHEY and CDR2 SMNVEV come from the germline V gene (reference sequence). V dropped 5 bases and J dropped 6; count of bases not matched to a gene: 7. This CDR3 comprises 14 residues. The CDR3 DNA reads TGTGCCAGCAGTCAAGCAGGGGGGAGTCAGCCCCAGCATTTT. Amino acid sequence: CASSQAGGSQPQHF.

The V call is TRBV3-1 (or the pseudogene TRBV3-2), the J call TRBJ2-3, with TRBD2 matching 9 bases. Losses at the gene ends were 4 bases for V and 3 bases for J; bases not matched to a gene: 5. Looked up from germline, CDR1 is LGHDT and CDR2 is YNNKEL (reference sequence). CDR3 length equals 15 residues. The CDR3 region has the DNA TGTGCCAGCAGCCTTAGCGGGAGTCAGACAGATACGCAGTATTTT. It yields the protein CASSLSGSQTDTQYF.

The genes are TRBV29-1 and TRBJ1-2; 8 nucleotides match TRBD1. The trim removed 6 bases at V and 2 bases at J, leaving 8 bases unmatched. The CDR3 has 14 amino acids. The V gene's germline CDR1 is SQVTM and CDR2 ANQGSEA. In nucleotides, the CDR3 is TGCAGCGTCGTACCGGGACAGGCCAACTATGGCTACACCTTC. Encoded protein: CSVVPGQANYGYTF.

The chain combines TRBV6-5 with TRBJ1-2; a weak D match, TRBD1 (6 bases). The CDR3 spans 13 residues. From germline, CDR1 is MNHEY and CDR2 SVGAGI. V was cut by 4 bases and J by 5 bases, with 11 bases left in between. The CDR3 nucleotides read TGTGCCAGCAGTTTGGGGGGGCTTTATGGCTACACCTTC. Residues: CASSLGGLYGYTF.

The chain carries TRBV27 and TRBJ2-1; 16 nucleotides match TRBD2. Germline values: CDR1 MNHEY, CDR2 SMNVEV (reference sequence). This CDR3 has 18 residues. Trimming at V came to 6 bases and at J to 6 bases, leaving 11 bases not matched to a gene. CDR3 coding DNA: TGTGCCAGCAGCTCCTATACCGGGACTAGCGGGAGGGCCAATGAGCAGTTCTTC. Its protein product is CASSSYTGTSGRANEQFF.

The CDR3, as DNA: TGTGCCAGCTCACTGGACAGCTACGAGCAGTACTTC. It is translated as CASSLDSYEQYF. V gene TRBV18 combines with J gene TRBJ2-7; D is perhaps TRBD1 (6 bases). The CDR3 extends over 12 amino acids. CDR1 KGHSH and CDR2 LQKENI come from the germline V gene. Trimming took 4 bases from V and 3 from J, leaving 7 bases between them.

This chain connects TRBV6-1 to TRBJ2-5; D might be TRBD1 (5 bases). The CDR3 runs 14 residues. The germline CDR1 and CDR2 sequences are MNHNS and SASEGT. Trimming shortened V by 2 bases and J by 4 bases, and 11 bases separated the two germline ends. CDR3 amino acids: CASSEPAGRETQYF. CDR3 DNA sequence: TGTGCCAGCAGTGAACCCGCAGGGCGAGAGACCCAGTACTTC.

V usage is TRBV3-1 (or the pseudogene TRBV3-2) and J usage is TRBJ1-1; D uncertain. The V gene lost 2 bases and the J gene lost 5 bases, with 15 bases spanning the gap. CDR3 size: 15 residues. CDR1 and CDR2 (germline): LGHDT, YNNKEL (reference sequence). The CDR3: CASSQRDPGKTEAFF. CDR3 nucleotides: TGTGCCAGCAGCCAAAGAGACCCAGGTAAAACTGAAGCTTTCTTT.

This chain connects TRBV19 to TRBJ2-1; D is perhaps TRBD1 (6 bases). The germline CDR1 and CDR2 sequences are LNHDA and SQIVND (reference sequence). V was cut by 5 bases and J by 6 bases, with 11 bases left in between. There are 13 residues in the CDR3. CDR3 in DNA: TGTGCCAGTAGTGCTAACAGGGTCAATGAGCAGTTCTTC. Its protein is CASSANRVNEQFF.

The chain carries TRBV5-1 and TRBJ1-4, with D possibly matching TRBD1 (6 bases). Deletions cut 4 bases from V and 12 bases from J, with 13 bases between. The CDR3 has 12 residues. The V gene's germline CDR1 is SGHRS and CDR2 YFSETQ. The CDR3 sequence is CASSPRSGELFF. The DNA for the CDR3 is TGCGCCAGCAGCCCCCGTTCAGGGGAACTGTTTTTT. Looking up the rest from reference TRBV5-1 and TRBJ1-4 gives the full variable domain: KAGVTQTPRYLIKTRGQQVTLSCSPISGHRSVSWYQQTPGQGLQFLFEYFSETQRNKGNFPGRFSGRQFSNSRSEMNVSTLELGDSALYLCASSPRSGELFFGSGTQLSVL.

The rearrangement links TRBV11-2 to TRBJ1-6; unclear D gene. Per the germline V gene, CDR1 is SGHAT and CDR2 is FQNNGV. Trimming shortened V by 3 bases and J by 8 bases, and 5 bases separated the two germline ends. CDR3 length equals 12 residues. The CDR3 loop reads CASSFYDSPLHF. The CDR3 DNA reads TGTGCCAGCAGCTTTTATGATTCACCCCTCCACTTT.

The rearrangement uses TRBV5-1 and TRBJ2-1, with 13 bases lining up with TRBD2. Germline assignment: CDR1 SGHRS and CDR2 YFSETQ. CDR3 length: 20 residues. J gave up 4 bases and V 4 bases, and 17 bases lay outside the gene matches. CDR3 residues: CASSGPSTSGRTQLYNEQFF. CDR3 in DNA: TGCGCCAGCAGCGGTCCGTCGACTAGCGGGAGGACCCAACTATACAATGAGCAGTTCTTC.

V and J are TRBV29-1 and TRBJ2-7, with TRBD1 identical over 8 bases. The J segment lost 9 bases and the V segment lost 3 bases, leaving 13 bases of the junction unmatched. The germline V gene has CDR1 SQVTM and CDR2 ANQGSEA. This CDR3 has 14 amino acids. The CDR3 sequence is CSVDTGQGSFGQYF. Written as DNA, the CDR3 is TGCAGCGTTGATACAGGACAGGGCTCATTCGGGCAGTACTTC.